This T cell receptor (beta chain) was documented in a study of CD8+ T cells in alopecia areata. The V gene end was trimmed by 4 bases and the J gene end by 4 bases; junction bases not matched to a gene: 3. CDR1 and CDR2 from the germline V gene are SGHDN and FVKESK. The CDR3 has 14 residues. Investigators isolated RNA and reverse transcribed it into cDNA to act as the sequencing template. The method was immunoSEQ multiplex PCR; TCRdb's version includes in-frame clones alone and lacks a portion of them. The table lists some 120,000 clones, approximately 57% of them singletons. As to treatment: oral pan-JAK inhibitor, 5-10 mg twice daily.

This sequence originates from a human donor with alopecia areata. Material: CD4+ T cells sorted from blood, obtained at week 4, from a patient treated with tofacitinib. The chain joins TRBV14 to TRBJ1-2; 10 bases map to TRBD1. The CDR3 is CASSRWDRGYGYTF. For the CDR3, the DNA is TGTGCCAGCAGCCGCTGGGACAGGGGCTATGGCTACACCTTC.